These 5 T cell receptor beta chains came from one sample sequenced in a study of T cell clones after liver transplantation (dated 2019 in TCRdb). The sample's time point label, decoded: pre-transplant. To prepare the library, the immunoSEQ multiplex PCR assay was applied. Entries here come from immuneACCESS through TCRdb and include only in-frame sequences with V and J called. Some clones fail to appear in such tables; in the studies checked, an unresolved V gene covers under half of the shortfall, and the cause of the remainder is unknown. This sample gives around 15,000 clones in total; about 93% of them show up just once. The ten largest clones take up 48% of the sample. The sample in question was CD8+ T cells from blood, obtained before liver transplant. These receptors were collected from a human donor who received a liver transplant.

The chain joins TRBV5-1 to TRBJ2-7; D tentatively fits TRBD1 or TRBD2 (6 bases each). The germline gives CDR1 SGHRS, CDR2 YFSETQ. The CDR3 extends over 15 amino acids. The ends were cut back, 0 bases at V and 4 bases at J, with 14 bases in the middle. The chain's CDR3 is CASSLVGGPLYEQYF. The CDR3 coding sequence is TGCGCCAGCAGCTTGGTCGGGGGCCCCCTTTACGAGCAGTACTTC.

This clone was counted once. The CDR3 is CASSQDRVGEQFF. The DNA of the CDR3 is TGCGCCAGCAGCCAAGATCGGGTGGGTGAGCAGTTCTTC. The V call is TRBV4-1, the J call TRBJ2-1; D gene uncertain. Germline-derived CDR1 and CDR2 are MGHRA and YSYEKL. CDR3 length: 13 amino acids. V dropped 0 bases and J dropped 9 bases, with 9 bases sitting between them.

This chain uses TRBV6-5 with TRBJ1-1; no clear D gene. The ends were cut back, 0 bases at V and 5 bases at J, with 7 bases in the middle. Germline V CDR1 and CDR2: MNHEY, SVGAGI. This CDR3 has 13 amino acids. The CDR3 bases are TGTGCCAGCAGTTACTCGAGTAGTACTGAAGCTTTCTTT. It is translated as CASSYSSSTEAFF.

This chain links TRBV2 with TRBJ1-5, with 9 bases matching TRBD1. The V gene's germline CDR1 is SNHLY and CDR2 FYNNEI. The length of the CDR3 is 15 residues. After removal of 5 bases from V and 2 bases from J, the junction contained 4 bases not matched to a gene. The CDR3 nucleotides are TGTGCCAGCAGTTACGGGACAGGGCGCAATCAGCCCCAGCATTTT. Amino acid sequence: CASSYGTGRNQPQHF.

This chain uses TRBV2 with TRBJ2-1, with D hard to call. Germline CDR1 is SNHLY and CDR2 is FYNNEI. The germline V and J ends were trimmed by 10 bases and 7 bases, with 20 bases remaining between them. The CDR3 runs 14 residues. CDR3 sequence reads: CATWISRGGNEQFF. The CDR3 coding sequence is TGTGCCACCTGGATCTCGCGAGGCGGTAATGAGCAGTTCTTC.